One and the same sample provided the 22 T cell receptor beta chains below, sequenced in a study of blood T cells in healthy people across ages. The authors ran a second PCR of about 6 to 11 cycles using a sample-barcoded 5' primer and a J-beta primer mix. TCRdb re-called the 5' RACE reads through MiXCR, storing one row per CDR3 protein. The table lists 600,000 to 800,000 distinct CDR3 sequences, under 65% of them singletons, with 13% in the top ten. Material: blood. These receptors were taken from a woman aged 80 or over in good health.

This sequence joins TRBV7-2 and TRBJ2-7; D is perhaps TRBD1 (5 bases). CDR1 SGHTA and CDR2 FQGNSA come from the germline V gene. V lost 5 bases and J 2 bases, leaving 16 bases between the germline ends. The CDR3 runs 15 residues. The CDR3 sequence is CASSPAPGLTYEQYF. Here the CDR3 DNA reads TGTGCCAGCAGCCCCGCCCCAGGGTTAACCTACGAGCAGTACTTC.

This clonotype was seen repeatedly, ten times or more. The gene calls are TRBV10-3 and TRBJ2-1, with D maybe TRBD1 (5 bases). Germline CDR1 and CDR2: ENHRY and SYGVKD. The CDR3 loop spans 13 amino acids. The V and J ends lost 7 bases and 4 bases respectively, with 11 bases between them. This chain's CDR3 is CAIKGNSYNEQFF. In DNA form, the CDR3 reads TGTGCCATCAAGGGGAACTCTTACAATGAGCAGTTCTTC.

This clonotype was seen just once. V gene TRBV21-1 combines with J gene TRBJ2-3. TRBV21-1 is a recognized pseudogene. The CDR3 has 16 amino acids. The CDR3 bases are TGTGCCAGCAGCAAAGGGAGCGGTCCTAGCACAGATACGCAGTATTTT. As protein: CASSKGSGPSTDTQYF.

The V call is TRBV21-1, the J call TRBJ2-1; the table's D call, TRBD1, has no DNA check behind it. TRBV21-1 is noted as a pseudogene. CDR3 size: 18 residues. The CDR3 DNA follows: TGTGCCAGCAGCGCAAGGGACAGCCACCTAAGCTCCTACAATGAGCAGTTCTTC. Its protein product is CASSARDSHLSSYNEQFF.

This clonotype was recorded a few times. The chain couples TRBV6-2 or TRBV6-3 to TRBJ2-5; 8 positions match TRBD2. The J call could be wrong; TRBJ2-7 is a better fit for the DNA end. This CDR3 contains 14 residues. Germline CDR1 and CDR2: MNHEY and SVGEGT. CDR3 sequence: CASNRRGVQGEQYF. Written as DNA, the CDR3 is TGTGCCAGCAACCGGCGGGGGGTGCAGGGCGAGCAGTACTTC.

This sequence joins TRBV20-1 and TRBJ2-5; 11 nucleotides agree with TRBD2. The germline gives CDR1 DFQATT, CDR2 SNEGSKA (reference sequence). CDR3 length: 15 amino acids. With V trimmed by 5 bases and J by 4 bases, 9 bases remained unmatched. CDR3 region: CSAGSSGGLGETQYF. As DNA, the CDR3 is TGCAGTGCTGGGTCTAGCGGGGGGCTGGGAGAGACCCAGTACTTC.

The rearrangement links TRBV20-1 to TRBJ1-5; 12 bases match TRBD1. The CDR3 is 17 residues long. The ends lost 0 bases at V and 7 bases at J; junction bases unmatched: 10. The germline V gene has CDR1 DFQATT and CDR2 SNEGSKA (reference sequence). The CDR3 nucleotides are TGCAGTGCTAGAGATGGGGACAGGGGGCGCAGTGGACAGCCCCAGCATTTT. Translated, it gives CSARDGDRGRSGQPQHF.

This clonotype was observed a few times. The chain recombines TRBV6-2 or TRBV6-3 with TRBJ1-2; a weak D match, TRBD1 (5 bases). The CDR3 runs 15 residues. Germline V gives CDR1 MNHEY, CDR2 SVGEGT. Trimming left V 4 bases short and J 4 bases short, with 16 bases between. Written as DNA, the CDR3 is TGTGCCAGCAGTTCCGCAGGGAATCCTAGCTATGGCTACACCTTC. Amino acids: CASSSAGNPSYGYTF.

Remarks on this clonotype: A junction end diverges from the germline sequence, so it may reflect a read error. The chain combines TRBV15 with TRBJ2-3; 8 bases line up with TRBD1. CDR3 length: 16 amino acids. Germline-derived CDR1 and CDR2 are LNHNV and YYDKDF (reference sequence). CDR3 protein: CATGSPGQGSTDTQYF. CDR3 nucleotide sequence: TGTGCCACCGGCAGTCCCGGACAGGGAAGCACAGATACGCAGTATTTT.

As regards this clonotype: A junction boundary mismatches the germline segment, possibly from a read error. This chain links TRBV2 with TRBJ2-5; D may match TRBD1 or TRBD2 (5 bases each). The J call may be incorrect, as the DNA end agrees better with TRBJ2-7. CDR1 and CDR2 from the germline V gene are SNHLY and FYNNEI. This CDR3 has 13 amino acids. Here the CDR3 reads CSSMRDRTYEQYF. Here the CDR3 DNA reads TGTTCCAGCATGAGGGACCGGACCTACGAGCAGTACTTC.

This chain uses TRBV12-3 or TRBV12-4 with TRBJ2-7; TRBD1 is a possible D gene (5 bases). The length of the CDR3 is 14 residues. V was shortened by 2 bases and J by 2 bases, with 10 bases between the two germline ends. The CDR3 is CASSLYTRAYEQYF. Written as DNA, the CDR3 is TGTGCCAGCAGTTTATATACCAGGGCCTACGAGCAGTACTTC.

The chain combines TRBV27 with TRBJ1-5; D is perhaps TRBD1 (5 bases). Germline CDR1 reads MNHEY; CDR2 reads SMNVEV (reference sequence). Trimming took 4 bases from V and 4 from J, leaving 14 bases between them. This CDR3 region has 15 residues. The CDR3 spells CASSSRAGMNQPQHF. The CDR3 DNA sequence: TGTGCCAGCAGTTCCAGGGCGGGCATGAATCAGCCCCAGCATTTT.

This chain joins TRBV12-3 or TRBV12-4 and TRBJ2-3; no clear D gene. V lost 5 bases and J lost 1, with 16 bases in between. There are 16 residues in the CDR3. CDR3 coding DNA: TGTGCCAGCAGTCCCGGTACGGCCCTTCGCACAGATACGCAGTATTTT. Translated: CASSPGTALRTDTQYF.

This clonotype was seen repeatedly, ten times or more. The chain uses TRBV6-5 and TRBJ1-5; D call uncertain. Germline V CDR1 and CDR2: MNHEY, SVGAGI. V was clipped by 5 bases and J by 0 bases, with 11 bases between them. The CDR3 runs to 15 residues. As DNA, the CDR3 is TGTGCCAGCAGTGCGTTGGGATATAGCAATCAGCCCCAGCATTTT. Translated, it gives CASSALGYSNQPQHF.

A single count supports this clonotype. The V gene is TRBV20-1, the J gene TRBJ2-5; 8 bases are a match to TRBD2. The length of the CDR3 is 14 residues. V lost 1 base, J lost 0 bases, and 1 base stayed unmatched. CDR1 is DFQATT and CDR2 is SNEGSKA in the germline V gene (reference sequence). The CDR3 DNA reads TGCAGTGCTAGAGCGGGGGGGTACCAAGAGACCCAGTACTTC. Protein product: CSARAGGYQETQYF.

DNA of the CDR3: TGTGCCAGCACACGAGGGGGCACCGGCACAGATACGCAGTATTTT. Its translation: CASTRGGTGTDTQYF. This sequence joins TRBV5-4 and TRBJ2-3; 7 nucleotides line up with TRBD1. This CDR3 spans 15 amino acids. Germline assignment: CDR1 SGHNT and CDR2 YYREEE (reference sequence). The J segment lost 1 base and the V segment lost 6 bases, leaving 8 bases of the junction unmatched.

As to this clonotype: An end of the junction does not agree with germline; a read error may underlie this. The rearrangement joins TRBV20-1 to TRBJ2-2, with 10 bases aligning to TRBD1. The germline CDR1 and CDR2 sequences are DFQATT and SNEGSKA (reference sequence). This CDR3 has 18 residues. The CDR3 is CSARGQGTKETNTRELFF. CDR3 in DNA: TGCAGTGCTAGGGGACAGGGGACGAAAGAGACGAACACCCGGGAGCTGTTTTTT.

As for this clonotype: A much more abundant neighbour one base away suggests this may be a read error. V is TRBV5-1 and J is TRBJ2-1, with TRBD2 as a possible D gene (6 bases). Trimming took off 2 bases at V and 3 bases at J, with 12 bases between the two ends. CDR3 length: 15 amino acids. Germline V gives CDR1 SGHRS, CDR2 YFSETQ. The CDR3 sequence is CASSFVPGGYNEQFF. DNA for the CDR3: TGCGCCAGCAGCTTTGTTCCCGGGGGCTACAATGAGCAGTTCTTC.

The V call is TRBV15, the J call TRBJ1-4, with D perhaps TRBD1 (5 bases). The length of the CDR3 is 15 residues. V was trimmed by 2 bases and J by 3 bases, leaving 10 bases between them. Germline values: CDR1 LNHNV, CDR2 YYDKDF (reference sequence). CDR3 nucleotide sequence: TGTGCCACCAGCAGACGACAGTCTTCTAATGAAAAACTGTTTTTT. The encoded protein is CATSRRQSSNEKLFF.

V usage is TRBV15 and J usage is TRBJ2-3; no reliable D call. Germline CDR1 and CDR2: LNHNV and YYDKDF (reference sequence). Trimming stripped 4 bases from V and 0 bases from J, with 14 bases between. This CDR3 is built from 16 residues. The DNA of the CDR3 is TGTGCCACCAGCATTTACACGGGTGCTAGCACAGATACGCAGTATTTT. It is translated as CATSIYTGASTDTQYF.

Concerning this clonotype: A read error is possible here, since a much larger clone lies one base away. The chain employs TRBV18 and TRBJ2-3, with 12 nucleotides matching TRBD1. Germline V gene sequence: CDR1 KGHSH, CDR2 LQKENI. CDR3 length equals 16 residues. The CDR3 here is CVSSPPGTGGPDTQYF. The DNA of the CDR3 is TGTGTCAGCTCACCGCCTGGGACAGGGGGCCCAGATACGCAGTATTTT.

The sample holds many counts of this clonotype. The rearrangement joins TRBV5-1 to TRBJ2-7; 10 positions match TRBD1. Germline V gene lookup returns CDR1 SGHRS and CDR2 YFSETQ. V shed 3 bases and J 3 bases; nucleotides not matched to a gene: 3. The CDR3 has 14 residues. The chain's CDR3 is CASSWTGGNYEQYF. CDR3 DNA: TGCGCCAGCAGCTGGACAGGGGGGAACTACGAGCAGTACTTC.